This TCR beta chain was retrieved from a study of cytomegalovirus exposure and HLA in healthy donors. With 60 Vbeta and 13 Jbeta primers, the PCR was carried out. Method: immunoSEQ multiplex PCR; TCRdb's copy keeps in-frame clones and lacks some. The table has over 150,000 clones, 60% to 75% seen once. The V segment lost 5 bases and the J segment 0 bases; nucleotides outside the gene matches: 5. The CDR3 runs to 17 residues. Per germline, CDR1 SGHVS and CDR2 FQNEAQ. The receptor was derived from a young man in good health and CMV-seronegative. V is TRBV7-8 and J is TRBJ2-6; 9 nucleotides line up with TRBD1. The sample consisted of PBMCs. This chain's CDR3 is CASSKGGQGSGANVLTF. The CDR3 DNA reads as TGTGCCAGCAGCAAAGGGGGACAGGGCTCTGGGGCCAACGTCCTGACTTTC.